The rows below give T cell receptor beta chains drawn from one sample of a study of regulatory T cells in long-lasting Graves disease. Each CDR3 protein gets one entry after TCRdb re-called the multiplex PCR reads with MiXCR. The sample shows about 440,000 distinct CDR3 sequences, approximately 15% of them seen only once. These data were also reused for a study on T cells in Graves' hyperthyroidism and ophthalmopathy.

This specimen consisted of peripheral blood mononuclear cells (PBMCs), obtained at new diagnosis, from a patient treated with antithyroid drugs. Receptor source: a woman aged 25 to 39 with Graves disease. The CDR3 runs from the conserved cysteine through the conserved F or W. Each record gives: J gene, V gene, CDR3 protein.

j_gene: TRBJ2-3
v_gene: TRBV20-1
CDR3aa: CSATVGDGERHTQYF

j_gene: TRBJ2-3
v_gene: TRBV28
CDR3aa: CASSLSSFDKRELTDTQYF

j_gene: TRBJ2-1
v_gene: TRBV27
CDR3aa: CASSLSNIWPQQFF

j_gene: TRBJ1-4
v_gene: TRBV29-1
CDR3aa: CSGNDRPGGKLFF

j_gene: TRBJ2-1
v_gene: TRBV10-1
CDR3aa: CATKAGWGNEQFF

j_gene: TRBJ2-5
v_gene: TRBV9
CDR3aa: CASSGGLADEETQYF

j_gene: TRBJ2-1
v_gene: TRBV19
CDR3aa: CASSISLAGIYNEQFF

j_gene: TRBJ2-3
v_gene: TRBV4-1
CDR3aa: CASSQEAGGWTDTQYF

j_gene: TRBJ2-3
v_gene: TRBV20-1
CDR3aa: CSAPAGVLSQYF

j_gene: TRBJ1-3
v_gene: TRBV29-1
CDR3aa: CSVDDRGLGNTIYF

j_gene: TRBJ2-3
v_gene: TRBV9
CDR3aa: CASSVAAAGAGEQNTQYF

j_gene: TRBJ2-4
v_gene: TRBV20-1
CDR3aa: CSARGTGIQYF

j_gene: TRBJ2-1
v_gene: TRBV19
CDR3aa: CASSTPGVGSYNEQFF

j_gene: TRBJ2-6
v_gene: TRBV5-4
CDR3aa: CASSPSGTGTTGANVLTF

j_gene: TRBJ2-1
v_gene: TRBV2
CDR3aa: CASMAPYNEQFF

j_gene: TRBJ1-3
v_gene: TRBV6-1
CDR3aa: CASIPSSGNTIYF

j_gene: TRBJ2-3
v_gene: TRBV11-2
CDR3aa: CASSPREGTQRRTDTQYF

j_gene: TRBJ1-4
v_gene: TRBV5-1
CDR3aa: CASSFLQGSATNEKLFF

j_gene: TRBJ1-4
v_gene: TRBV7-9
CDR3aa: CASSLALNPNEKLFF

j_gene: TRBJ2-5
v_gene: TRBV13
CDR3aa: CASSQTSGTVVRETQYF

j_gene: TRBJ2-7
v_gene: TRBV24-1
CDR3aa: CATSDFEGDDQYF

j_gene: TRBJ1-1
v_gene: TRBV7-2
CDR3aa: CASSLSGFSGTEAFF

j_gene: TRBJ1-1
v_gene: TRBV28
CDR3aa: CASMRQGNTEAFF

j_gene: TRBJ1-2
v_gene: TRBV6-2/TRBV6-3
CDR3aa: CASSYSTLTGSNGYTF

j_gene: TRBJ2-2
v_gene: TRBV11-3
CDR3aa: CASSLGRGMNTGELFF

j_gene: TRBJ1-3
v_gene: TRBV24-1
CDR3aa: CATSDRATGDGNTIYF

j_gene: TRBJ1-1
v_gene: TRBV10-3
CDR3aa: CAIRPEGTEAFF

j_gene: TRBJ2-1
v_gene: TRBV24-1
CDR3aa: CATSDLRRGSNEQFF

j_gene: TRBJ2-5
v_gene: TRBV28
CDR3aa: CASGLRLAETQYF

j_gene: TRBJ1-4
v_gene: TRBV6-1
CDR3aa: CASSEGAWQGGEKLFF

j_gene: TRBJ2-7
v_gene: TRBV28
CDR3aa: CASTAPGTGSYEQYF